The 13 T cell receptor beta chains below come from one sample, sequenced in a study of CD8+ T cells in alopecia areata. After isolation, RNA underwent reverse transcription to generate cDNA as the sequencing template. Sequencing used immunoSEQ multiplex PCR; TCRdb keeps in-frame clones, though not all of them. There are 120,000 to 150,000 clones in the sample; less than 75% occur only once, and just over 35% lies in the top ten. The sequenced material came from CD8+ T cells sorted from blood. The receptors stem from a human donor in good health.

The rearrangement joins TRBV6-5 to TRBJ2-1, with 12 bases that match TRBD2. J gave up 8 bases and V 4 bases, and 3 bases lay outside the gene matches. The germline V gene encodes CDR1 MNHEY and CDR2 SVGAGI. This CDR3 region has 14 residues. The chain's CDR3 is CASSLLAGGYEQFF. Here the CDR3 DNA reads TGTGCCAGCAGTTTGCTAGCGGGAGGGTATGAGCAGTTCTTC.

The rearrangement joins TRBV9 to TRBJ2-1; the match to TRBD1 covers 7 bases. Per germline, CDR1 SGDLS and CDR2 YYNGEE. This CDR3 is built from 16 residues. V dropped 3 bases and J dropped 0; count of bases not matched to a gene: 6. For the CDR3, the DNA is TGTGCCAGCAGCGCCCTACAGGGGCGCTCCTACAATGAGCAGTTCTTC. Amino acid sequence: CASSALQGRSYNEQFF.

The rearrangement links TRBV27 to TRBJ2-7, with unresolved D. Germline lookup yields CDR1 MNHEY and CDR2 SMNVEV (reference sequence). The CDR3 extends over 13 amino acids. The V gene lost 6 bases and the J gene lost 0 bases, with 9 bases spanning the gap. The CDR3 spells CASSSKSSYEQYF. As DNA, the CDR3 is TGTGCCAGCAGCTCCAAAAGCTCCTACGAGCAGTACTTC.

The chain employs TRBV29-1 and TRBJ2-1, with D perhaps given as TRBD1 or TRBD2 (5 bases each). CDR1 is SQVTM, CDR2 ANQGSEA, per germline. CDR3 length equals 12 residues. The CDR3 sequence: CSCWLRGHEQFF. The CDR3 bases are TGCAGTTGTTGGCTACGGGGACATGAGCAGTTCTTC.

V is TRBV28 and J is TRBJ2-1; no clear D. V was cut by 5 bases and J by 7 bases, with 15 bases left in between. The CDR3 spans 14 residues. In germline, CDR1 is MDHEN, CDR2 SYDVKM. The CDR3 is CASSAREIGNEQFF. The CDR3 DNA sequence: TGTGCCAGCAGTGCAAGGGAAATAGGTAATGAGCAGTTCTTC.

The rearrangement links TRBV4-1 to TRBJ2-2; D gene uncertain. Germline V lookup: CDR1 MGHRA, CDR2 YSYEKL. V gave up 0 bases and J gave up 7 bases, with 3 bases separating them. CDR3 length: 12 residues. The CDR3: CASSQDIGELFF. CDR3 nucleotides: TGCGCCAGCAGCCAAGATATCGGGGAGCTGTTTTTT.

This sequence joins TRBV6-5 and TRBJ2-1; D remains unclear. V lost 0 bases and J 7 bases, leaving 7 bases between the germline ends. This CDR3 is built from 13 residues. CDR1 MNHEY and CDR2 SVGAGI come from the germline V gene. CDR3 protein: CASSYSSQNEQFF. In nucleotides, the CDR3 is TGTGCCAGCAGTTACTCGAGTCAAAATGAGCAGTTCTTC.

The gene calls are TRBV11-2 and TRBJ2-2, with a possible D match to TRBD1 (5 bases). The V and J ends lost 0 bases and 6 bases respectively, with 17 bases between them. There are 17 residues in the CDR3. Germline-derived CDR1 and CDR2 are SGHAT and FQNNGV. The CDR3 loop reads CASSLDLMLGQAGELFF. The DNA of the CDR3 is TGTGCCAGCAGCTTAGATCTTATGTTGGGGCAGGCCGGGGAGCTGTTTTTT.

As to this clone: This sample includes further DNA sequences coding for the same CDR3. CDR3 region: CASRDSYEQYF. The CDR3, as DNA: TGTGCCAGCCGGGACAGTTACGAGCAGTACTTC. The chain recombines TRBV6-6 with TRBJ2-7; 7 positions agree with TRBD1. Germline V gives CDR1 MNHNY, CDR2 SVGAGI (reference sequence). The ends lost 8 bases at V and 4 bases at J; junction bases unmatched: 2. CDR3 length equals 11 residues.

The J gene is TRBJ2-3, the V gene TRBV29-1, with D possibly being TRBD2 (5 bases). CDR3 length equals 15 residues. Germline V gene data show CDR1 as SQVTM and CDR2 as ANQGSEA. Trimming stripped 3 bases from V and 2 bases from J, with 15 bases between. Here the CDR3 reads CSVDRIEDFTDTQYF. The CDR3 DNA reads TGCAGCGTTGACAGGATCGAGGACTTCACAGATACGCAGTATTTT.

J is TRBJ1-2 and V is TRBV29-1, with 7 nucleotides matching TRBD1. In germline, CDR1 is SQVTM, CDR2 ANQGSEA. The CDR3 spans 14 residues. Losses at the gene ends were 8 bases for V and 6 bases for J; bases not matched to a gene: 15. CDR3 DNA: TGCAGCACTGGTCAAAGGGGGCGTTTTGATGGCTACACCTTC. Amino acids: CSTGQRGRFDGYTF. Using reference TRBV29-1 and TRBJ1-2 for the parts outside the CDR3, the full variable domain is SAVISQKPSRDICQRGTSLTIQCQVDSQVTMMFWYRQQPGQSLTLIATANQGSEATYESGFVIDKFPISRPNLTFSTLTVSNMSPEDSSIYLCSTGQRGRFDGYTFGSGTRLTVV.

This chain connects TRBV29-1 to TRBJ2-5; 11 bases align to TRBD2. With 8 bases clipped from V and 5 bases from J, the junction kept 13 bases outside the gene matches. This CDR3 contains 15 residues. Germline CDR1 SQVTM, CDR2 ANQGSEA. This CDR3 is CSIARLAGTSETQYF. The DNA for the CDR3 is TGCAGCATCGCGCGACTAGCGGGAACGAGTGAGACCCAGTACTTC. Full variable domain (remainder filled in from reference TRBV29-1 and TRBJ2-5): SAVISQKPSRDICQRGTSLTIQCQVDSQVTMMFWYRQQPGQSLTLIATANQGSEATYESGFVIDKFPISRPNLTFSTLTVSNMSPEDSSIYLCSIARLAGTSETQYFGPGTRLLVL.

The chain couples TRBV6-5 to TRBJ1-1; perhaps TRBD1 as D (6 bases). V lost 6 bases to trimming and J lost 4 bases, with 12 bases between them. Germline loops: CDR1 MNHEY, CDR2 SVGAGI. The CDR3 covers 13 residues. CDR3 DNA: TGTGCCAGCAGCAAGACAGGCTCCACTGAAGCTTTCTTT. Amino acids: CASSKTGSTEAFF.